The rows below give T cell receptor beta chains drawn from one sample of a study of regulatory T cells in long-lasting Graves disease. TCRdb processed the multiplex PCR reads anew with MiXCR; each CDR3 protein has one entry. The table has 390,000 or so distinct CDR3 sequences, about 12% seen once. These data also formed part of another study, on T cells in Graves' hyperthyroidism and ophthalmopathy.

The starting material was peripheral blood mononuclear cells (PBMCs), obtained at new diagnosis, from a patient treated with antithyroid drugs. These receptors originate from a woman aged 18-29 years with Graves disease. Both conserved end residues are part of each CDR3. A D gene is named only where the DNA matches it firmly. The size entry is marked missing in some rows and otherwise reads once, few, many or a size class.

clone_size | d_call | j_call | v_call | cdr3_aa | cdr3_nt
few | TRBD1 | TRBJ2-1 | TRBV5-4 | CASSLSGTGGEQFF | TGTGCCAGCAGCTTATCCGGGACAGGGGGTGAGCAGTTCTTC
many | . | TRBJ2-3 | TRBV12-3/TRBV12-4 | CASSLAGGLETDTQYF | TGTGCCAGCAGTTTAGCTGGGGGCCTGGAGACAGATACGCAGTATTTT
. | TRBD1 | TRBJ1-5 | TRBV6-4 | CASTAGDRARSYSNQPQHF | TGTGCCAGCACCGCCGGAGACAGGGCCAGAAGTTATAGCAATCAGCCCCAGCATTTT
many | TRBD1 | TRBJ1-1 | TRBV10-3 | CAISSQGAGTEAFF | TGTGCCATCAGTTCCCAGGGGGCGGGTACTGAAGCTTTCTTT
many | . | TRBJ1-1 | TRBV4-1 | CASSQEKYTEAFF | TGCGCCAGCAGCCAAGAAAAATACACTGAAGCTTTCTTT
many | . | TRBJ2-7 | TRBV2 | CASSEFGGGLSEQYF | TGTGCCAGCAGTGAATTTGGTGGGGGTTTGAGTGAGCAGTACTTC
few | . | TRBJ2-7 | TRBV28 | CASTLLGEQYF | TGTGCCAGCACCCTCCTGGGCGAGCAGTACTTC
many | . | TRBJ2-1 | TRBV7-8 | CASSSHPGQSSYNEQFF | TGTGCCAGCAGCTCACACCCGGGTCAAAGCTCCTACAATGAGCAGTTCTTC
many | . | TRBJ1-1 | TRBV7-9 | CASSALGTVTEAFF | TGTGCCAGCAGCGCCCTAGGGACTGTGACTGAAGCTTTCTTT
. | . | TRBJ1-1 | TRBV4-1 | CASSLEAGRIVEAFF | TGCGCCAGCAGCCTCGAAGCGGGGAGAATTGTAGAAGCTTTCTTT
many | . | TRBJ2-3 | TRBV20-1 | CSTHLTGSGTDTQYF | TGCAGTACCCACCTGACAGGTTCGGGCACAGATACGCAGTATTTT
many | . | TRBJ2-1 | TRBV7-8 | CASTISRLNEQFF | TGTGCCAGCACCATATCACGACTAAATGAGCAGTTCTTC
. | TRBD1 | TRBJ2-7 | TRBV6-2/TRBV6-3 | CASSYSSGQGDGGGSPLEQYF | TGTGCCAGCAGTTACTCTTCAGGACAGGGGGACGGCGGCGGGAGTCCCCTCGAGCAGTACTTC
. | TRBD1 | TRBJ2-7 | TRBV10-3 | CASSTRGQSYEQYF | TGTGCCAGCAGTACCCGGGGACAGTCCTACGAGCAGTACTTC
many | . | TRBJ1-5 | TRBV7-2 | CASSLRGYGGHGSSGQPQHF | TGTGCCAGCAGCTTAAGGGGGTACGGGGGGCACGGCTCTTCTGGGCAGCCCCAGCATTTT
. | . | TRBJ2-3 | TRBV6-1 | CASMRSGVGTDTQYF | TGTGCCAGCATGAGATCAGGGGTGGGCACAGATACGCAGTATTTT
. | . | TRBJ2-2 | TRBV20-1 | CSARGSGELFF | TGCAGTGCTCGGGGGAGCGGGGAGCTGTTTTTT
many | TRBD2 | TRBJ2-3 | TRBV7-2 | CASSRSGVSTDTQYF | TGTGCCAGCAGCCGGAGCGGGGTTAGCACAGATACGCAGTATTTT
many | . | TRBJ2-3 | TRBV9 | CASSAGPTTDTQYF | TGTGCCAGCAGCGCGGGACCTACCACAGATACGCAGTATTTT
few | . | TRBJ2-1 | TRBV20-1 | CSACTNAVLAHSRYMSSYNEQFF | TGCAGTGCTTGTACTAATGCGGTTCTAGCGCATAGTAGATATATGAGCTCCTACAATGAGCAGTTCTTC
many | . | TRBJ1-6 | TRBV7-2 | CASSPRPRDNPLHF | TGTGCCAGCAGCCCCCGCCCCAGGGACAACCCCCTCCACTTT
. | . | TRBJ2-3 | TRBV7-9 | CASSLGVGGLTDTQYF | TGTGCCAGCAGCTTAGGCGTCGGCGGTCTCACAGATACGCAGTATTTT
. | . | TRBJ1-4 | TRBV20-1 | CSARMGRNEKLFF | TGCAGTGCTAGAATGGGTCGAAACGAAAAACTGTTTTTT
many | . | TRBJ2-1 | TRBV7-9 | CASSLAEPYNEQFF | TGTGCCAGCAGCTTGGCGGAACCCTACAATGAGCAGTTCTTC
many | TRBD1 | TRBJ1-1 | TRBV12-3/TRBV12-4 | CASSPGQAYPGEAFF | TGTGCCAGCAGTCCAGGACAGGCCTACCCAGGAGAAGCTTTCTTT
many | TRBD1 | TRBJ1-2 | TRBV27 | CARVSTGFLYGYTF | TGTGCCAGGGTCTCGACAGGGTTTTTATATGGCTACACCTTC
many | TRBD2 | TRBJ2-2 | TRBV30 | CAWSLAGGLFSTPTGELFF | TGTGCCTGGAGCCTAGCGGGAGGCCTTTTTTCTACCCCCACCGGGGAGCTGTTTTTT
few | TRBD1 | TRBJ1-5 | TRBV28 | CASSLRTGNQDQPQHF | TGTGCCAGCAGTTTAAGGACAGGTAATCAGGATCAGCCCCAGCATTTT
. | . | TRBJ1-5 | TRBV15 | CATSRVPQGKKRSNQPQHF | TGTGCCACCAGCAGAGTTCCCCAGGGGAAGAAGAGGAGCAATCAGCCCCAGCATTTT